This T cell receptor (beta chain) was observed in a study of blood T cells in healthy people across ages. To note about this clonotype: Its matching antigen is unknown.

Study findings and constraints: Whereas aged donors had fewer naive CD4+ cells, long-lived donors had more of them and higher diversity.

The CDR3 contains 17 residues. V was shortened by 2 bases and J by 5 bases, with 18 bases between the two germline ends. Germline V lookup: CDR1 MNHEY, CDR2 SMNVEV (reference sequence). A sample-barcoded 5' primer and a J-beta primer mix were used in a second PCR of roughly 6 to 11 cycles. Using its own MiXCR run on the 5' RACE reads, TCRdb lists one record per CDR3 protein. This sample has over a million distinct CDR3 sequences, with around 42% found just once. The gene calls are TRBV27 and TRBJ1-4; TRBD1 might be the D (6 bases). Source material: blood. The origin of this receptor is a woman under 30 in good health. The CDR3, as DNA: TGTGCCAGCAGTTTAATCAGGCGGGAGGGGGGAAATGAAAAACTGTTTTTT. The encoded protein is CASSLIRREGGNEKLFF. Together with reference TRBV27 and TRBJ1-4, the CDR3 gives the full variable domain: EAQVTQNPRYLITVTGKKLTVTCSQNMNHEYMSWYRQDPGLGLRQIYYSMNVEVTDKGDVPEGYKVSRKEKRNFPLILESPSPNQTSLYFCASSLIRREGGNEKLFFGSGTQLSVL.